Sequencing of this TCR beta chain was carried out in a study of blood T cell repertoires in COVID-19. V lost 3 bases and J 2 bases, leaving 7 bases between the germline ends. The CDR3 length is 13 residues. Germline V gives CDR1 MDHEN, CDR2 SYDVKM. Recruits, aged about 18 to 90 years, lived in 20 to 30 US areas. Clinical history as reported by participants underpinned cohort assignment. In the original analysis: How many nucleated cells were present was estimated from reference gene primer amplification. The protocol was immunoSEQ multiplex PCR, while the TCRdb copy is restricted to in-frame clones and leaves out a portion. That table supplies the V and J calls and clone size; D and trimming were determined from the DNA. The sample lists roughly 130,000 clones, almost 85% occurring once.

The sequencing input was PBMCs or T cells enriched from blood (not recorded which). The clonotype comes from a man between 40 and 49 years old with acute COVID-19. The J gene is TRBJ2-5, the V gene TRBV28; D unclear. CDR3 sequence (DNA): TGTGCCAGCAGTTTGGTACAACAAGAGACCCAGTACTTC. Translated: CASSLVQQETQYF. Filled out from reference TRBV28 and TRBJ2-5, the complete variable domain reads DVKVTQSSRYLVKRTGEKVFLECVQDMDHENMFWYRQDPGLGLRLIYFSYDVKMKEKGDIPEGYSVSREKKERFSLILESASTNQTSMYLCASSLVQQETQYFGPGTRLLVL.